This passage covers 14 T cell receptor beta chains from one sample sequenced in a study of T cell responses to AZD1222 COVID-19 vaccine. Data came from immunoSEQ multiplex PCR; TCRdb stores just in-frame clones and leaves some out. This sample yields 100,000 to 150,000 clones, of which about 90% are seen a single time; more than 9% belongs to the top ten. The sample consisted of peripheral blood, taken on day 0 of AZD1222 vaccination. The receptors originated from an adult in good health.

The chain recombines TRBV9 with TRBJ2-7; possible D gene TRBD2, 5 bases. The V gene lost 0 bases and the J gene lost 6 bases, with 16 bases spanning the gap. Per the germline V gene, CDR1 is SGDLS and CDR2 is YYNGEE. The CDR3 contains 15 residues. DNA for the CDR3: TGTGCCAGCAGCGTAGGGTGGGGTTCGGGAATCGAGCAGTACTTC. Protein sequence: CASSVGWGSGIEQYF.

The chain employs TRBV5-6 and TRBJ2-3; 8 nucleotides align to TRBD2. Unmatched junction bases numbered 4, after V lost 4 bases and J lost 0 bases. The CDR3 loop spans 15 amino acids. Germline CDR1 SGHDT, CDR2 YYEEEE. The CDR3 sequence: CASSTASGSTDTQYF. CDR3 nucleotides: TGTGCCAGCAGCACCGCTAGCGGGAGCACAGATACGCAGTATTTT. The full variable domain, its missing parts supplied by reference TRBV5-6 and TRBJ2-3, is DAGVTQSPTHLIKTRGQQVTLRCSPKSGHDTVSWYQQALGQGPQFIFQYYEEEERQRGNFPDRFSGHQFPNYSSELNVNALLLGDSALYLCASSTASGSTDTQYFGPGTRLTVL.

CDR3 in DNA: TGTGCCAGCAGCAATTCCAATGACAGGGGGCGTCCGGCTGGGGCCAACGTCCTGACTTTC. Its translation: CASSNSNDRGRPAGANVLTF. J is TRBJ2-6 and V is TRBV21-1; the table's TRBD1 call for D was not verified on the DNA. TRBV21-1 is flagged as a pseudogene. The CDR3 length is 20 residues.

The V and J genes are TRBV7-3 and TRBJ2-7; 13 bases align to TRBD2. This CDR3 contains 16 residues. Germline CDR1 reads SGHTA; CDR2 reads FQGTGA. V trimming: 2 bases; J trimming: 0 bases; junction bases outside the gene matches: 1. The CDR3 nucleotides read TGTGCCAGCAGCTTACGACTAGCGGGGGGCTCCTACGAGCAGTACTTC. Protein sequence: CASSLRLAGGSYEQYF.

This chain joins TRBV5-4 and TRBJ2-7, with TRBD1 matching 7 bases. J was trimmed by 5 bases and V by 2 bases; bases with no gene match: 7. Germline V gene sequence: CDR1 SGHNT, CDR2 YYREEE (reference sequence). The CDR3 totals 14 residues. The CDR3 coding sequence is TGTGCCAGCAGCTTTCGACAGGGATCGGACGAGCAGTACTTC. It translates to CASSFRQGSDEQYF.

The rearrangement uses TRBV2 and TRBJ1-4; the D is unclear. Germline CDR1 and CDR2: SNHLY and FYNNEI. Trimming removed 6 bases from V and 7 bases from J, with 12 bases in between. The CDR3 has 13 residues. The CDR3 region is CASRNGRGEKLFF. The CDR3 DNA sequence: TGTGCCAGCAGGAATGGGCGGGGTGAAAAACTGTTTTTT.

The V and J genes are TRBV6-5 and TRBJ2-7, with D possibly called TRBD1 or TRBD2 (6 bases each). The CDR3 contains 14 residues. Per the germline V gene, CDR1 is MNHEY and CDR2 is SVGAGI. V shed 7 bases and J shed 2 bases, with 15 bases lying between them. CDR3 DNA sequence: TGTGCCAGCATACCGGGGGCGGTCCCCTACGAGCAGTACTTC. Translating gives CASIPGAVPYEQYF.

For the CDR3, the DNA is TGTGCCAGCTCACCAGTGGGCAGGGGATATGATACGCAGTATTTT. Translating gives CASSPVGRGYDTQYF. The chain combines TRBV18 with TRBJ2-3, with D tentatively TRBD1 (6 bases). The germline V and J ends were trimmed by 2 bases and 6 bases, with 15 bases remaining between them. The CDR3 is made up of 15 amino acids. Germline CDR1 is KGHSH and CDR2 is LQKENI.

The chain joins TRBV28 to TRBJ1-5; TRBD1 is a possible D gene (6 bases). Trimming removed 6 bases from V and 9 bases from J, with 18 bases in between. CDR1 is MDHEN, CDR2 SYDVKM, per germline. The CDR3 totals 14 residues. CDR3: CASRVGGAKRPQHF. In nucleotides, the CDR3 is TGTGCCAGCAGGGTGGGGGGGGCTAAACGGCCCCAGCATTTT.

The CDR3 DNA reads TGTGCCTGGAGGGACAGCTACGAGCAGTACTTC. It codes for CAWRDSYEQYF. The rearrangement links TRBV30 to TRBJ2-7; D might be TRBD1 (6 bases). V was trimmed by 3 bases and J by 3 bases, leaving 6 bases between them. The CDR3 loop spans 11 amino acids. Germline V gene lookup returns CDR1 GTSNPN and CDR2 SVGIG (reference sequence).

The V gene is TRBV6-1, the J gene TRBJ1-1, with D possibly matching TRBD1 (5 bases). Between the trimmed V and J ends, which lost 3 bases and 1 base, there was a span of 12 bases. Germline V gene sequence: CDR1 MNHNS, CDR2 SASEGT. This CDR3 has 15 residues. CDR3 amino acids: CASSDRDGRNTEAFF. The CDR3 DNA sequence: TGTGCCAGCAGTGATAGGGACGGGCGGAACACTGAAGCTTTCTTT.

The genes are TRBV7-2 and TRBJ2-1; TRBD1 matches at 9 bases. J gave up 10 bases and V 4 bases, and 11 bases lay outside the gene matches. Germline lookup yields CDR1 SGHTA and CDR2 FQGNSA. The length of the CDR3 is 15 residues. CDR3 loop: CASSWLGQGLEEQFF. For the CDR3, the DNA is TGTGCCAGCAGCTGGCTGGGACAGGGTCTTGAGGAGCAGTTCTTC.

The chain couples TRBV5-6 to TRBJ2-1, with D unresolved. The V gene's germline CDR1 is SGHDT and CDR2 YYEEEE. Trimming removed 2 bases from V and 8 bases from J, with 11 bases in between. The CDR3 contains 13 residues. The CDR3 protein is CASSFDKYDEQFF. DNA of the CDR3: TGTGCCAGCAGCTTCGACAAATACGATGAGCAGTTCTTC.

This clone was observed a handful of times. This chain joins TRBV28 and TRBJ2-3; the D is unclear. Germline V gene data show CDR1 as MDHEN and CDR2 as SYDVKM. The length of the CDR3 is 16 residues. The V end was cut by 6 bases, the J end by 0 bases, with 16 bases between. CDR3 residues: CASRWVASSSTDTQYF. In nucleotides, the CDR3 is TGTGCCAGCAGATGGGTGGCGAGCAGTAGCACAGATACGCAGTATTTT.